Presented here are 8 T cell receptor beta chains from one specimen sequenced in a study of T cell changes during pregnancy in multiple sclerosis. Clones were read by immunoSEQ multiplex PCR, and TCRdb kept only the in-frame ones, dropping some. The data contain about 51,000 clones, over 80% of them singletons. The sequencing here drew on CD4+ T cells from peripheral blood mononuclear cells, taken in the third trimester of pregnancy. The receptors derive from a female donor with multiple sclerosis, enrolled in a pregnancy study.

This chain connects TRBV25-1 to TRBJ1-1; 8 positions match TRBD1. J gave up 0 bases and V 4 bases, and 10 bases lay outside the gene matches. Germline V gene data show CDR1 as MGHDK and CDR2 as SYGVNS. The CDR3 contains 17 residues. The chain's CDR3 is CASSAADRALMNTEAFF. For the CDR3, the DNA is TGTGCCAGCAGTGCCGCGGACAGGGCCCTAATGAACACTGAAGCTTTCTTT.

This chain connects TRBV7-6 to TRBJ2-3, with 8 bases identical to TRBD2. V was pared by 6 bases and J by 3 bases, with 14 bases of the junction left unmatched. The CDR3 covers 17 residues. Germline-derived CDR1 and CDR2 are SGHVS and FNYEAQ. CDR3 coding DNA: TGTGCCAGCAGTCCCAGGAGCGGGAGATTATATACAGATACGCAGTATTTT. Encoded protein: CASSPRSGRLYTDTQYF.

V gene TRBV4-3 combines with J gene TRBJ1-6, with D unclear. The germline V gene has CDR1 LGHNA and CDR2 YSLEER. This CDR3 has 16 amino acids. Trimming pared 0 bases from V and 6 bases from J, leaving 12 bases between. As DNA, the CDR3 is TGCGCCAGCAGCCAAGAGGCGGAACTACCTAATTCACCCCTCCACTTT. This translates into CASSQEAELPNSPLHF.

This rearrangement joins TRBV27 to TRBJ2-7, with D possibly TRBD2 on 5 matching bases. Germline V gene data show CDR1 as MNHEY and CDR2 as SMNVEV (reference sequence). Trimming pared 5 bases from V and 1 base from J, leaving 9 bases between. The CDR3 runs 13 residues. CDR3 sequence: CASSPGLSYEQYF. CDR3 coding DNA: TGTGCCAGCAGTCCCGGACTGTCCTACGAGCAGTACTTC.

The rearrangement joins TRBV7-2 to TRBJ1-5, with D possibly being TRBD1 (6 bases). Germline V lookup: CDR1 SGHTA, CDR2 FQGNSA. CDR3 length: 15 residues. With 3 bases removed from V and 4 bases from J, the gap between germline ends came to 13 bases. The CDR3 DNA reads as TGTGCCAGCAGCTTCGTACAGGGAGGGAATCAGCCCCAGCATTTT. Translated, it gives CASSFVQGGNQPQHF.

In DNA form, the CDR3 reads TGTGCCAGCAGTGAAGCCGCCACAGACTACGAGCAGTACTTC. Translation gives CASSEAATDYEQYF. The V and J genes are TRBV6-1 and TRBJ2-7; the D is unclear. The CDR3 consists of 14 residues. V lost 0 bases and J lost 3, with 9 bases in between. Looked up from germline, CDR1 is MNHNS and CDR2 is SASEGT.

The chain employs TRBV6-5 and TRBJ1-5, with D possibly matching TRBD1 (6 bases). This CDR3 contains 15 residues. Trimming left V 7 bases short and J 3 bases short, with 16 bases between. Germline assignment: CDR1 MNHEY and CDR2 SVGAGI. The CDR3 coding sequence is TGTGCCAGCAAAACCTCGGGGGGGGCCAATCAGCCCCAGCATTTT. Its protein is CASKTSGGANQPQHF.

V and J are TRBV6-5 and TRBJ2-7, with D unclear. Germline V gene data show CDR1 as MNHEY and CDR2 as SVGAGI. CDR3 length: 15 amino acids. Trimming removed 0 bases from V and 8 bases from J, with 17 bases in between. The CDR3 sequence: CASSYSLNRRGKQYF. As DNA, the CDR3 is TGTGCCAGCAGTTACTCACTAAATCGTCGCGGTAAGCAGTACTTC.